The rows below give T cell receptor beta chains drawn from one sample of a study of blood T cell repertoires in COVID-19. The method was immunoSEQ multiplex PCR; TCRdb's version includes in-frame clones alone and lacks a portion of them. The table shows 290,000 or so clones, with roughly 86% occurring only once. The sample consisted of peripheral blood. The receptors shown here come from a man in his 70s with acute or convalescent COVID-19. The conserved cysteine and the conserved F or W are not part of the CDR3 here. Each record gives: J gene, D gene, V gene, CDR3 protein. The D gene is left open where the match is weak.

j_call: TRBJ1-1
d_call: .
v_call: TRBV19
cdr3_aa: ASSITGSRTEAF

j_call: TRBJ2-1
d_call: .
v_call: TRBV5-1
cdr3_aa: ASSLVAASSYNEQF

j_call: TRBJ1-6
d_call: .
v_call: TRBV9
cdr3_aa: ASSVDGGRSPLH

j_call: TRBJ1-5
d_call: .
v_call: TRBV19
cdr3_aa: ASSIGRQYSNQPQH

j_call: TRBJ1-4
d_call: .
v_call: TRBV4-1
cdr3_aa: ASSQDPAGATNEKLF

j_call: TRBJ1-4
d_call: .
v_call: TRBV15
cdr3_aa: ATSRVQVDEKLF

j_call: TRBJ1-6
d_call: .
v_call: TRBV28
cdr3_aa: ASSAERNSPLH

j_call: TRBJ2-1
d_call: TRBD2
v_call: TRBV28
cdr3_aa: ASRTSGTNEQF

j_call: TRBJ2-3
d_call: TRBD1
v_call: TRBV9
cdr3_aa: ASSFRTGEGDTQY

j_call: TRBJ1-6
d_call: .
v_call: TRBV5-6
cdr3_aa: ASSLSRVNSPLH

j_call: TRBJ2-5
d_call: .
v_call: TRBV7-3
cdr3_aa: ASSSSGGETQY

j_call: TRBJ2-5
d_call: .
v_call: TRBV3-1/TRBV3-2
cdr3_aa: ASSLPTAQETQY

j_call: TRBJ1-2
d_call: TRBD1
v_call: TRBV18
cdr3_aa: ASSPAGQGNYGYT

j_call: TRBJ2-7
d_call: TRBD2
v_call: TRBV5-1
cdr3_aa: ASSPEVERGGVSYEQY

j_call: TRBJ2-7
d_call: .
v_call: TRBV28
cdr3_aa: ASSFRGLGEQY

j_call: TRBJ1-1
d_call: .
v_call: TRBV7-8
cdr3_aa: ASSLRDNLGNTEAF

j_call: TRBJ2-7
d_call: .
v_call: TRBV30
cdr3_aa: AWSAQGYEQY

j_call: TRBJ2-5
d_call: .
v_call: TRBV6-6
cdr3_aa: ASSSVVGVQTQY

j_call: TRBJ2-7
d_call: TRBD1
v_call: TRBV19
cdr3_aa: ASSEQGAYEQY

j_call: TRBJ2-3
d_call: .
v_call: TRBV18
cdr3_aa: ASSITGYGTDTQY

j_call: TRBJ1-2
d_call: .
v_call: TRBV5-4
cdr3_aa: ASSSGAGVYGYT

j_call: TRBJ1-1
d_call: .
v_call: TRBV28
cdr3_aa: ASSLTGWDTEAF

j_call: TRBJ1-2
d_call: .
v_call: TRBV18
cdr3_aa: ASSPWGQDGYT

j_call: TRBJ1-2
d_call: .
v_call: TRBV11-2
cdr3_aa: ASSLVQGYGYT

j_call: TRBJ2-1
d_call: TRBD1
v_call: TRBV5-1
cdr3_aa: ASRRDRVNEQF

j_call: TRBJ2-7
d_call: TRBD1
v_call: TRBV5-1
cdr3_aa: ASSLFPPGQALHYEQY

j_call: TRBJ1-2
d_call: .
v_call: TRBV6-5
cdr3_aa: ASSYGGAGGYT

j_call: TRBJ1-2
d_call: .
v_call: TRBV28
cdr3_aa: ASSQQSNYGYT

j_call: TRBJ2-5
d_call: TRBD2
v_call: TRBV4-1
cdr3_aa: ASSRRGWGTSGPNQETQY

j_call: TRBJ2-1
d_call: TRBD2
v_call: TRBV4-2
cdr3_aa: ASSQPRAGGSYNEQF

j_call: TRBJ1-5
d_call: TRBD1
v_call: TRBV30
cdr3_aa: AWKQGVNQPQH

j_call: TRBJ1-1
d_call: .
v_call: TRBV28
cdr3_aa: ASARPRANTEAF

j_call: TRBJ2-3
d_call: TRBD2
v_call: TRBV24-1
cdr3_aa: ATSVTSGRLDTQY

j_call: TRBJ2-5
d_call: TRBD1
v_call: TRBV6-5
cdr3_aa: ATQGNEETQY

j_call: TRBJ1-5
d_call: TRBD1
v_call: TRBV18
cdr3_aa: ASSPGTVSNQPQH

j_call: TRBJ2-7
d_call: TRBD2
v_call: TRBV20-1
cdr3_aa: SATEETSGSYEQY

j_call: TRBJ2-7
d_call: .
v_call: TRBV5-4
cdr3_aa: ASSLDGRYPLYEQY

j_call: TRBJ2-5
d_call: .
v_call: TRBV18
cdr3_aa: ASSSEETQY

j_call: TRBJ1-2
d_call: TRBD1
v_call: TRBV5-1
cdr3_aa: ASSADRVELGYT

j_call: TRBJ1-1
d_call: TRBD1
v_call: TRBV6-2/TRBV6-3
cdr3_aa: ASSRQGLNTEAF

j_call: TRBJ2-7
d_call: TRBD2
v_call: TRBV6-2/TRBV6-3
cdr3_aa: ASSYPLLVAGASYEQY

j_call: TRBJ1-2
d_call: .
v_call: TRBV6-6
cdr3_aa: ASSYEGHYGYT

j_call: TRBJ2-1
d_call: TRBD1
v_call: TRBV5-1
cdr3_aa: ASSAGQGGYNEQF

j_call: TRBJ2-1
d_call: TRBD2
v_call: TRBV3-1/TRBV3-2
cdr3_aa: ASSRSGEFYEQF

j_call: TRBJ2-2
d_call: TRBD1
v_call: TRBV4-2
cdr3_aa: ASSPRTRTGGDTGELF

j_call: TRBJ2-7
d_call: TRBD1
v_call: TRBV10-3
cdr3_aa: AISETRQGARYEQY

j_call: TRBJ1-2
d_call: TRBD1
v_call: TRBV7-9
cdr3_aa: ASSPTGVPNGYT